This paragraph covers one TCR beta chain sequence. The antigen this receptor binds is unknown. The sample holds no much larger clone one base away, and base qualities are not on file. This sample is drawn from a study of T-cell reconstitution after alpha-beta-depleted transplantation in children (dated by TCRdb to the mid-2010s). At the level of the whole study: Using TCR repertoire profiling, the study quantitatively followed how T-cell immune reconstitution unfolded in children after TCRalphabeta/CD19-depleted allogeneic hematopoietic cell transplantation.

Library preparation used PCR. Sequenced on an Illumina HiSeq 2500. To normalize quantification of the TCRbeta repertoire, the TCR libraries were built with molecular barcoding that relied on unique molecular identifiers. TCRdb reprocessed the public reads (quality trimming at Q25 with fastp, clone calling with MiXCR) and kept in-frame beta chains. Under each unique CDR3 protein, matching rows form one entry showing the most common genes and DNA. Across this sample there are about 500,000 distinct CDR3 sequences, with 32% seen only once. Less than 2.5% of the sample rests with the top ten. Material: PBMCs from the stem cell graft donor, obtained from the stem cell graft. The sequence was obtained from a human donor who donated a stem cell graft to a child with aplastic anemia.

The bases read TGTGCCAGAAGCCCCCGACAAAAAGTTTGGGTTGAGGTTAGGGATGAGCAGTTCTTC. Its translation reads: CARSPRQKVWVEVRDEQFF. The chain joins TRBV5-3 to TRBJ2-1; the D gene identity is not certain. TRBV5-3 is an ORF, with its function uncertain. V loses 4 bases of germline sequence and J loses 8 bases, and the interval between the two ends is 31 bases. The cysteine opens and the phenylalanine closes a CDR3 of 19 amino acids. Of the read, only the CDR3 DNA is kept; its 57 bases are in frame from base 1.